This T cell receptor (beta chain) was retrieved from a study of T-cell reconstitution after alpha-beta-depleted transplantation in children. Germline CDR1 SGHVS, CDR2 FQNEAQ. The CDR3 has 14 amino acids. V was trimmed by 1 base and J by 6 bases, leaving 9 bases between them. Unique molecular identifiers were used in preparing the TCRbeta library. TCRdb analysed the PCR reads with MiXCR anew, one entry per CDR3 protein. The sample has hundreds of thousands of distinct CDR3 sequences, 9.9% seen once. The sample holds many counts of this clonotype. The TCR comes from a human donor who donated a stem cell graft to a child with SCID. The chain links TRBV7-8 to TRBJ2-2; D is possibly TRBD1 or TRBD2 (5 bases each). The material was PBMCs from the stem cell graft donor, obtained from the stem cell graft. The CDR3 loop reads CASSLDSGPGELFF. In DNA form, the CDR3 reads TGTGCCAGCAGCTTAGACTCGGGACCCGGGGAGCTGTTTTTT.